This T cell receptor (beta chain) was recorded in a study of tumor-infiltrating lymphocytes in primary liver carcinoma. Findings of the study overall: Overlap between tumor regions exceeded overlap of tumor with adjacent tissue or blood.

From around 0.5 ug total RNA, TCR beta cDNA was generated with a primer in the constant region. TCR beta libraries came from three nested multiplex PCR rounds using slightly modified ARM-PCR. A C-beta reverse primer was combined with TRBV1-TRBV30 forward primers in the first two PCR rounds, and each round had 10 cycles. From the multiplex PCR reads, TCRdb called clonotypes with MiXCR, one entry per CDR3 protein. The sample shows 250,000 to 350,000 distinct CDR3 sequences, around three fifths of them seen only once. The researchers obtained blood RNA from unsorted whole blood and also extracted germline DNA. Trimming removed 3 bases at V and 5 bases at J, with 11 bases between. This CDR3 has 14 amino acids. Germline values: CDR1 MNHNS, CDR2 SASEGT. A word on this clonotype: The antigen remains undetermined. This may be a read error: a much more frequent sequence differs by one nucleotide.

Material: peripheral blood. The clonotype originates from a young woman with primary liver carcinoma and hepatitis B virus infection. This sequence joins TRBV6-1 and TRBJ2-1; D gene uncertain. CDR3 nucleotides: TGTGCCAGCAGTGAGAGGCAATTCCACAATGAGCAGTTCTTC. It codes for CASSERQFHNEQFF.